This T cell receptor (beta chain) was sequenced during a study of molecular identifiers for immune sequencing clone quantification. One entry per CDR3 protein, called by TCRdb with MiXCR from the PCR reads. This sample has about 36,000 distinct CDR3 sequences; roughly 20% occur once, and the top ten carry about 6.7%. This clonotype was picked up a small number of times. The source of this sequence is a human donor in good health. Some libraries in this study had Jurkat cell RNA spiked in. The sequencing input was naive CD8+ T cells from blood, with Jurkat cell RNA spiked in. Subset described: FACS-sorted CD8+CD4-CCR7+CD45RA+ naive T cells.

As DNA, the CDR3 is TGTGCCAGCAGCCCAGGGACTTTCCAAGAGACCCAGTACTTC. Translating gives CASSPGTFQETQYF. The chain carries TRBV3-1 and TRBJ2-5, with a weak D call TRBD2 (6 bases). This CDR3 contains 14 residues. Germline CDR1 is LGHDT and CDR2 is YNNKEL (reference sequence). The V end lost 4 bases, the J end lost 1 base, and 10 bases lay between the germline ends.